These T cell receptor beta chains were read from a single sample in a study of glioma-infiltrating T cells. Each CDR3 protein is one row after TCRdb ran MiXCR on the multiplex PCR reads. The repertoire has about 200,000 distinct CDR3 sequences, more than 30% of them found once; the top ten carry 20%. Sequencing input: glioma tissue, nonneoplastic brain tissue, or PBMCs (not recorded which). All receptors derive from a human donor with low-grade glioma or glioblastoma, undergoing nonglioma brain surgery, or in good health (not recorded which). Both conserved end residues are part of each CDR3. The D gene is left open where the match is weak. Part of the rows lack a size; the others show once, few, many or a class for expanded clones.

v_gene: TRBV20-1; abundance: many; j_gene: TRBJ1-2; d_gene: .; CDR3nt: TGCAGTGCTAGTCCGGAGGCCCTAGCTAACTATGGCTACACCTTC; CDR3aa: CSASPEALANYGYTF
v_gene: TRBV5-5; abundance: .; j_gene: TRBJ2-3; d_gene: .; CDR3nt: TGTGCCAGCAGCCGAGGGTGGGGGGAGCCCGCCACAGATACGCAGTATTTT; CDR3aa: CASSRGWGEPATDTQYF
v_gene: TRBV7-2; abundance: many; j_gene: TRBJ2-5; d_gene: .; CDR3nt: TGTGCCAGCAGCTTGTACCAAGAGACCCAGTACTTC; CDR3aa: CASSLYQETQYF
v_gene: TRBV28; abundance: many; j_gene: TRBJ1-6; d_gene: .; CDR3nt: TGTGCCAGCAGTTCTAACAGGGATGCTTCACCCCTCCACTTT; CDR3aa: CASSSNRDASPLHF
v_gene: TRBV5-1; abundance: few; j_gene: TRBJ1-1; d_gene: .; CDR3nt: TGCGCCAGCAGACAGGGAGCCACTGGAGCTTTCTTT; CDR3aa: CASRQGATGAFF
v_gene: TRBV20-1; abundance: many; j_gene: TRBJ2-1; d_gene: .; CDR3nt: TGCAGTGCTAGAGGTCCCGGGGCCTACAATGAGCAGTTCTTC; CDR3aa: CSARGPGAYNEQFF
v_gene: TRBV5-1; abundance: .; j_gene: TRBJ2-1; d_gene: TRBD2; CDR3nt: TGCGTCAGCAGCTTGGTTCAGCTGGGAGGGACCTACGAGCAGTTCTTC; CDR3aa: CVSSLVQLGGTYEQFF
v_gene: TRBV20-1; abundance: many; j_gene: TRBJ2-1; d_gene: TRBD2; CDR3nt: TGCAGTGCCCCCGCACAGACTAGCGGGTACAATGAGCAGTTCTTC; CDR3aa: CSAPAQTSGYNEQFF
v_gene: TRBV20-1; abundance: many; j_gene: TRBJ1-2; d_gene: .; CDR3nt: TGCAGTGCTAGAGATGACGGGGGAGGTGGCTACACCTTC; CDR3aa: CSARDDGGGGYTF
v_gene: TRBV7-6; abundance: many; j_gene: TRBJ2-3; d_gene: .; CDR3nt: TGTGCCAGCAGTTTCGACAGGTTTTCAGATACGCAGTATTTT; CDR3aa: CASSFDRFSDTQYF
v_gene: TRBV30; abundance: .; j_gene: TRBJ2-5; d_gene: .; CDR3nt: TGTGCCTGGACCGACAGAAAAGAGACCCAGTACTTC; CDR3aa: CAWTDRKETQYF
v_gene: TRBV7-7; abundance: many; j_gene: TRBJ1-3; d_gene: .; CDR3nt: TGTGCCAGCAGCCTGGGGATCGAAAACACCATATATTTT; CDR3aa: CASSLGIENTIYF
v_gene: TRBV10-3; abundance: many; j_gene: TRBJ1-1; d_gene: .; CDR3nt: TGTGCCATCAGTGAGTCTGGACAATGGGCTACGAACACTGAAGCTTTCTTT; CDR3aa: CAISESGQWATNTEAFF
v_gene: TRBV20-1; abundance: many; j_gene: TRBJ2-7; d_gene: TRBD2; CDR3nt: TGCAGTGCTGAGCGGGGGGGGGACGAGCAGTACTTC; CDR3aa: CSAERGGDEQYF
v_gene: TRBV6-1; abundance: .; j_gene: TRBJ2-3; d_gene: TRBD1; CDR3nt: TGTGCCAGTAGTCTTCAGGGACAGGACGCAGATACGCAGTATTTT; CDR3aa: CASSLQGQDADTQYF
v_gene: TRBV11-2; abundance: .; j_gene: TRBJ2-6; d_gene: .; CDR3nt: TGTGCCAGCAGCCAAGGGGCCCTCCAAAGCTCTGGGGCCAACGTCCTGACTTTC; CDR3aa: CASSQGALQSSGANVLTF
v_gene: TRBV7-9; abundance: many; j_gene: TRBJ2-6; d_gene: .; CDR3nt: TGTGCCAGCAGCTTTCTCTCTGGGGCCAACGTCCTGACTTTC; CDR3aa: CASSFLSGANVLTF
v_gene: TRBV6-1; abundance: many; j_gene: TRBJ2-5; d_gene: .; CDR3nt: TGTGCCAGCAGTGCCACCTGGAAAGAGACCCAGTACTTC; CDR3aa: CASSATWKETQYF
v_gene: TRBV18; abundance: many; j_gene: TRBJ2-1; d_gene: TRBD2; CDR3nt: TGTGCCAGCTCACCACCGGGACTAGCGGGAGGGATATCCTACAATGAGCAGTTCTTC; CDR3aa: CASSPPGLAGGISYNEQFF
v_gene: TRBV15; abundance: .; j_gene: TRBJ2-1; d_gene: TRBD1; CDR3nt: TGTACCACCAGCAGGGTGGGACAGGTATACAATGAGCAGTTCTTC; CDR3aa: CTTSRVGQVYNEQFF
v_gene: TRBV20-1; abundance: .; j_gene: TRBJ2-3; d_gene: TRBD2; CDR3nt: TGCAGTGCCACGACTAGCGGGAGAAGCTATACGCAGTATTTT; CDR3aa: CSATTSGRSYTQYF
v_gene: TRBV6-2/TRBV6-3; abundance: many; j_gene: TRBJ2-7; d_gene: .; CDR3nt: TGTGCCAGCGTTTCCTACGAGCAGTACTTC; CDR3aa: CASVSYEQYF
v_gene: TRBV28; abundance: many; j_gene: TRBJ1-5; d_gene: .; CDR3nt: TGTGCCAGCAAGTATGATTGGGGGAGCAATCAGCCCCAGCATTTT; CDR3aa: CASKYDWGSNQPQHF
v_gene: TRBV27; abundance: .; j_gene: TRBJ1-5; d_gene: .; CDR3nt: TGTGCCAGCTACCCGCAGTCTTGGGACCAGCCTCAGCATTTT; CDR3aa: CASYPQSWDQPQHF
v_gene: TRBV19; abundance: .; j_gene: TRBJ2-4; d_gene: TRBD1; CDR3nt: TGTGCCAGTAGTGTCCGGCACGGGACAGGGGACATTCAGTACTTC; CDR3aa: CASSVRHGTGDIQYF
v_gene: TRBV20-1; abundance: many; j_gene: TRBJ2-7; d_gene: TRBD1; CDR3nt: TGCAGTGCTCGACACGGACAGGGAGAACAGCAGTACTTC; CDR3aa: CSARHGQGEQQYF
v_gene: TRBV6-5; abundance: .; j_gene: TRBJ2-7; d_gene: .; CDR3nt: TGTGCCAGCAGACCAGACGGACAAGAGACCAAGTACTTC; CDR3aa: CASRPDGQETKYF
v_gene: TRBV27; abundance: .; j_gene: TRBJ2-1; d_gene: TRBD2; CDR3nt: TGTGCCAGCAGTTTATCGCCCCCTTGGACTAGCGATTACAATGAGCAGTTCTTC; CDR3aa: CASSLSPPWTSDYNEQFF
v_gene: TRBV18; abundance: few; j_gene: TRBJ2-1; d_gene: TRBD2; CDR3nt: TGTGCCAGCTCACCCCCCCTAGCGGGAATAGGTGAGCAGTTCTTC; CDR3aa: CASSPPLAGIGEQFF
v_gene: TRBV7-2; abundance: many; j_gene: TRBJ2-2; d_gene: .; CDR3nt: TGTGCCAGCAGCACCGCAGGGGGGGCCGGGGAGCTGTTTTTT; CDR3aa: CASSTAGGAGELFF
v_gene: TRBV2; abundance: .; j_gene: TRBJ2-7; d_gene: TRBD1; CDR3nt: TGTGCCAGCAGTGTTGAGGGGGCCTCCTACGAGCAGTACTTC; CDR3aa: CASSVEGASYEQYF
v_gene: TRBV19; abundance: .; j_gene: TRBJ1-1; d_gene: TRBD1; CDR3nt: TGTGCCAGTAGCAGGGGACAGGCCGAAACCGAAGCTTTCTTT; CDR3aa: CASSRGQAETEAFF
v_gene: TRBV25-1; abundance: many; j_gene: TRBJ1-2; d_gene: .; CDR3nt: TGTGCCAGCAGTGAATCAAAGGGGGGACGGGGCTATGGCTACACCTTC; CDR3aa: CASSESKGGRGYGYTF
v_gene: TRBV14; abundance: many; j_gene: TRBJ2-1; d_gene: .; CDR3nt: TGTGCCAGCAGCCAAGATATTGGGGCATACAATGAGCAGTTCTTC; CDR3aa: CASSQDIGAYNEQFF
v_gene: TRBV7-3; abundance: many; j_gene: TRBJ2-3; d_gene: TRBD1; CDR3nt: TGTGCCAGCAGCCTGGGACAGGGGGCGGCAGATACGCAGTATTTT; CDR3aa: CASSLGQGAADTQYF
v_gene: TRBV6-2/TRBV6-3; abundance: few; j_gene: TRBJ2-3; d_gene: TRBD1; CDR3nt: TGTGCCAGCAGGATGGGACAGGGCACAGATACGCAGTATTTT; CDR3aa: CASRMGQGTDTQYF
v_gene: TRBV12-3/TRBV12-4; abundance: many; j_gene: TRBJ2-7; d_gene: .; CDR3nt: TGTGCCAGCAGTTTAATGGACTTGCGCTACGAGCAGTACTTC; CDR3aa: CASSLMDLRYEQYF
v_gene: TRBV4-2; abundance: few; j_gene: TRBJ2-7; d_gene: TRBD1; CDR3nt: TGTGCCAGCAGCCGGACAGGGGAGTCCTACGAGCAGTACTTC; CDR3aa: CASSRTGESYEQYF
v_gene: TRBV27; abundance: many; j_gene: TRBJ2-1; d_gene: TRBD1; CDR3nt: TGTGCCAGCAGTTTGAAGGGGGCTAGCTGGATCTACAATGAGCAGTTCTTC; CDR3aa: CASSLKGASWIYNEQFF
v_gene: TRBV27; abundance: .; j_gene: TRBJ1-1; d_gene: TRBD1; CDR3nt: TGTGTCAGCACTCCCAGCAGGGGGGGGAACACTGAAGCTTTCTTT; CDR3aa: CVSTPSRGGNTEAFF
v_gene: TRBV11-2; abundance: few; j_gene: TRBJ2-4; d_gene: TRBD1; CDR3nt: TGTGCCAGCAGCTTAGGGGTGGCAGGGGGCCGGGACATTCAGTACTTC; CDR3aa: CASSLGVAGGRDIQYF
v_gene: TRBV6-2/TRBV6-3; abundance: many; j_gene: TRBJ1-1; d_gene: .; CDR3nt: TGTGCCAGCAGTTACTTCTCGATGAGGAAGAACACTGAAGCTTTCTTT; CDR3aa: CASSYFSMRKNTEAFF
v_gene: TRBV27; abundance: .; j_gene: TRBJ2-3; d_gene: TRBD2; CDR3nt: TGTGCCAGCAGTCCAGCGGGAGGGGGGGGACGGACCCAGTATTTT; CDR3aa: CASSPAGGGGRTQYF
v_gene: TRBV29-1; abundance: .; j_gene: TRBJ2-1; d_gene: TRBD1; CDR3nt: TGCAGCGCACCCCCAGGGGGCGACCCGACCCCATCCAATGAGCAGTTCTTC; CDR3aa: CSAPPGGDPTPSNEQFF
v_gene: TRBV19; abundance: many; j_gene: TRBJ1-5; d_gene: .; CDR3nt: TGTGCCAGTAGTATGGCGGCGGATAGCAATCAGCCCCAGCATTTT; CDR3aa: CASSMAADSNQPQHF
v_gene: TRBV4-1; abundance: .; j_gene: TRBJ1-5; d_gene: .; CDR3nt: TGCGCCAGCAGCCAAGATAAGGCGTCAGATGCGTCGCCCCAGCATTTT; CDR3aa: CASSQDKASDASPQHF
v_gene: TRBV20-1; abundance: few; j_gene: TRBJ2-2; d_gene: .; CDR3nt: TGCAGTGCTAGAGATCCACGGGGGACGAACACCGGGGAGCTGTTTTTT; CDR3aa: CSARDPRGTNTGELFF